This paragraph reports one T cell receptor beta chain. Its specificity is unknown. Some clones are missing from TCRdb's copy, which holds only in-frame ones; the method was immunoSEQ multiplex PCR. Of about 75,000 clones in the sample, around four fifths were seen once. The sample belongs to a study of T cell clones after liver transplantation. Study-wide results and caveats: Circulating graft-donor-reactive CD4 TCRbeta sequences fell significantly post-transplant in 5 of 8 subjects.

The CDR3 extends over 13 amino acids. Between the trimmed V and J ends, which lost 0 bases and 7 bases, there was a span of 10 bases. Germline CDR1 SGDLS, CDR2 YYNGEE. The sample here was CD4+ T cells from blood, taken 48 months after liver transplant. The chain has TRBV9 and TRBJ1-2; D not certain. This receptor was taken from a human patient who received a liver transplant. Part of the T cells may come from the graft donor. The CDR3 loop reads CASSVEGSSGYTF. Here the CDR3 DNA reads TGTGCCAGCAGCGTAGAGGGTTCCTCTGGCTACACCTTC.